This T cell receptor beta chain was sequenced in a study of cytomegalovirus exposure and HLA in healthy donors. The CDR3 loop spans 12 amino acids. CDR1 is SQVTM and CDR2 is ANQGSEA in the germline V gene. V lost 3 bases to trimming and J lost 2 bases, with 7 bases between them. The repertoire was sequenced with immunoSEQ multiplex PCR; TCRdb's copy has only in-frame clones and lacks some. Among hundreds of thousands of clones, 75% to 90% were seen once, and the ten largest hold roughly 1.2%. The sample consisted of PBMCs. The V call is TRBV29-1, the J call TRBJ1-2; D is unresolved. The TCR comes from a woman in her 30s in good health and CMV-seropositive. CDR3 nucleotides: TGCAGCGTTGACTGGCAGAACTATGGCTACACCTTC. As protein: CSVDWQNYGYTF.